The 12 T cell receptor beta chains reported below all come from one sample, sequenced in a study of T cell clonality in common variable immunodeficiency. Study findings and constraints: Fewer deletions and N-nucleotide insertions were reportedly seen in common variable immunodeficiency TCR beta sequences.

No antigen is known for these receptors. Only in-frame clones appear in the TCRdb table, and some are missing; sequencing was by immunoSEQ multiplex PCR. Listed for the sample are more than 20,000 clones, none seen a single time. Sequencing was carried out using peripheral blood mononuclear cells. The receptors shown here come from a human donor with common variable immunodeficiency.

The sample holds a few counts of this clone. The read gets to within 3 residues of the CDR3 end, and the germline J gene fills in the rest. This chain links TRBV6-1 with TRBJ1-5; D not resolved. Germline CDR1 MNHNS, CDR2 SASEGT. V gave up 4 bases and J gave up 4 bases, with 11 bases separating them. The CDR3 length is 14 residues. The CDR3 protein is CASSAQSSNQPQHF. The part of the CDR3 DNA that was read is TGTGCCAGCAGTGCACAGAGCTCGAATCAGCCC.

This clone appeared many times. The CDR3 loop is CASSPLPTSGVQISSYNEQFF. Incomplete CDR3 DNA: TGTGCCAGCAGCCCCCTCCCTACTAGCGGGGTTCAAATTAGCTCCTACAATGAG. The rearrangement uses TRBV4-2 and TRBJ2-1; 10 bases line up with TRBD2. Read coverage stops 3 residues before the CDR3 terminus; the germline J gene supplies the remainder. Germline V lookup: CDR1 LGHNA, CDR2 YNFKEQ. The V gene end was trimmed by 4 bases and the J gene end by 0 bases; junction bases not matched to a gene: 18. CDR3 length: 21 residues.

This clone was seen many times. Read sequence stops 3 residues before the CDR3 end, and the germline J gene provides the missing end. The V and J genes are TRBV23-1 and TRBJ1-2; D gene ambiguous. TRBV23-1 is annotated as an ORF whose role is uncertain. This CDR3 spans 15 amino acids. V lost 0 bases to trimming and J lost 1 base, with 9 bases between them. The CDR3 protein is CASSQSDGLNYGYTF. The part of the CDR3 DNA that was read is TGCGCCAGCAGTCAATCCGACGGACTTAACTATGGC.

This clone was detected many times. The DNA ends 3 residues before the CDR3 does, and the rest of the CDR3 is filled in from the germline J gene. The V gene is TRBV20-1, the J gene TRBJ2-2; D gene ambiguous. The CDR3 sequence is 17 residues long. Looked up from germline, CDR1 is DFQATT and CDR2 is SNEGSKA (reference sequence). V dropped 4 bases and J dropped 0 bases, with 18 bases sitting between them. CDR3 bases read: TGCAGTGCTATGTATGAAATCCAGATCGCGAACACCGGGGAG. Its protein is CSAMYEIQIANTGE. Given in full, the CDR3 is CSAMYEIQIANTGELFF.

This clone was picked up many times. The observed sequence ends 3 residues before the CDR3 terminus, with the missing tail filled in from the germline J gene. This chain uses TRBV6-1 with TRBJ1-1; 7 bases are shared with TRBD1. The CDR3 consists of 15 residues. The germline CDR1 and CDR2 sequences are MNHNS and SASEGT. Trimming took 4 bases from V and 7 from J; bases not matched to a gene: 12. Incomplete CDR3 DNA: TGTGCCAGCAGTGGTCAGACAGGGCCGGTGGATGAA. The encoded protein is CASSGQTGPVDE. The entire CDR3 reads CASSGQTGPVDEAFF.

With respect to this clone: The read gets to within 3 residues of the CDR3 end, and the germline J gene fills in the rest. The chain employs TRBV6-2 or TRBV6-3 and TRBJ1-5; D call uncertain. Per germline, CDR1 MNHEY and CDR2 SVGEGT. The CDR3 is made up of 12 amino acids. V was cut by 6 bases and J by 3 bases, with 6 bases left in between. The CDR3 DNA, read in part, is TGTGCCAGCAGACTCTCCAATCAGCCC. Translating gives CASRLSNQP. The complete CDR3 protein is CASRLSNQPQHF.

This clone was observed a handful of times. The read comes to an end 3 residues before the CDR3 does, leaving the germline J gene to fill in the end. The chain couples TRBV20-1 to TRBJ2-3; 7 nucleotides align to TRBD2. This CDR3 is 15 amino acids long. The germline gives CDR1 DFQATT, CDR2 SNEGSKA (reference sequence). J lost 7 bases, V lost 6 bases, and 16 bases had no gene match. Here the CDR3 reads CSASHTSERVNTQYF. CDR3 DNA (partial): TGCAGTGCATCGCATACTAGCGAGCGAGTTAATACG.

This clone was detected many times. The read falls 3 residues short of the CDR3 end, and the missing part is taken from the germline J gene. The chain combines TRBV20-1 with TRBJ1-1; possibly TRBD1 for D (5 bases). V lost 1 base to trimming and J lost 4 bases, with 16 bases between them. The germline V gene has CDR1 DFQATT and CDR2 SNEGSKA (reference sequence). This CDR3 spans 15 amino acids. The CDR3 loop reads CSARVPLGGSTEAFF. CDR3 bases read: TGCAGTGCTAGAGTCCCCCTCGGGGGAAGCACTGAA.

This clone was observed many times. The read terminates 3 residues before the CDR3 end, so the remaining end is supplied by the germline J gene. The chain links TRBV5-1 to TRBJ1-6; 9 nucleotides line up with TRBD1. Losses at the gene ends were 5 bases for V and 11 bases for J; bases not matched to a gene: 8. The germline V gene has CDR1 SGHRS and CDR2 YFSETQ. The CDR3 runs to 14 residues. The part of the CDR3 DNA that was read is TGCGCCAGCAGGACCGGGACAGGGACGCCACCC. This encodes CASRTGTGTPP. The complete CDR3 sequence is CASRTGTGTPPLHF.

This clone was counted many times. The CDR3 loop reads CSATSGTINEQFF. CDR3 DNA, as far as it was read: TGCAGTGCTACCAGCGGGACGATCAATGAG. This chain links TRBV20-1 with TRBJ2-1; TRBD2 agrees at 7 bases. The CDR3 end falls 3 residues outside the read, so it is completed with the germline J gene. After removal of 4 bases from V and 6 bases from J, the junction contained 6 bases not matched to a gene. CDR1 DFQATT and CDR2 SNEGSKA come from the germline V gene (reference sequence). The CDR3 has 13 amino acids.

There are a few counts of this clone. The CDR3 end falls 3 residues outside the read, so it is completed with the germline J gene. V is TRBV20-1 and J is TRBJ2-1, with a tentative D call TRBD2 (5 bases). The ends were cut back, 0 bases at V and 7 bases at J, with 7 bases in the middle. The CDR3 covers 12 residues. Germline CDR1 reads DFQATT; CDR2 reads SNEGSKA (reference sequence). This CDR3 is CSARERANEQFF. CDR3 DNA (partial): TGCAGTGCTAGAGAGCGGGCGAATGAG.

This clone has at least ten counts. The CDR3 goes on 3 residues after the read ends, and that part is filled in from the germline J gene. This chain uses TRBV5-6 with TRBJ2-1; D perhaps matches TRBD1 (6 bases). V was pared by 3 bases and J by 0 bases, with 10 bases between. This CDR3 has 15 residues. Germline CDR1 and CDR2: SGHDT and YYEEEE. CDR3 DNA, as far as it was read: TGTGCCAGCAGCTGGACAGAAATCTCCTACAATGAG. Its translation is CASSWTEISYNE. The whole CDR3 protein is CASSWTEISYNEQFF.